This T cell receptor beta chain came from a study of cytomegalovirus exposure and HLA in healthy donors. Study-wide results and caveats: Indistinguishable V segments such as TRBV6-2 and TRBV6-3 were excluded.

Both 60 Vbeta primers and 13 Jbeta primers went into the PCR. This table comes from immunoSEQ multiplex PCR, and its TCRdb copy is limited to in-frame clones, with some not included. The sample yields approximately 130,000 clones, about four fifths seen once. The V gene lost 4 bases and the J gene lost 5 bases, with 8 bases spanning the gap. CDR3 size: 11 residues. The germline V gene has CDR1 DFQATT and CDR2 SNEGSKA (reference sequence). Concerning this clone itself: Antigen unknown.

V and J are TRBV20-1 and TRBJ1-1; D is undetermined. The clonotype originates from a man aged 30 to 45 in good health and CMV-seronegative. Sample: PBMCs. This chain's CDR3 is CSATGATEAFF. In DNA form, the CDR3 reads TGCAGTGCTACGGGAGCGACTGAAGCTTTCTTT.